A selection of T cell receptor beta chains follows, all from one sample in a study of CXCR3-negative and CXCR3-positive naive CD8 T cells. TCRdb re-called the 5' RACE reads; every CDR3 protein appears as one record, without DNA. The sample table includes about 84,000 distinct CDR3 sequences. Sequencing was performed on naive CXCR3+ CD8+ T cells from blood. The source of these receptors is a human donor in good health. Some clones in this sample may be carry-over from other donors' samples. Both conserved end residues are part of each CDR3.

cdr3_aa,j_call,v_call
CASSLGTTQETQYF,TRBJ2-5,TRBV3-1
CASSLYGQGPYNEQFF,TRBJ2-1,TRBV4-1
CASSLVLSLAVYNEQFF,TRBJ2-1,TRBV28
CASSLEGGERETGTTIYF,TRBJ1-3,TRBV7-6
CASSYDEGRGADTQYF,TRBJ2-3,TRBV6-2/TRBV6-3
CSHPGFQGTHGYTF,TRBJ1-2,TRBV20-1
CASSFSRSYGEQYF,TRBJ2-7,TRBV12-3/TRBV12-4
CASSLGPGGETQYF,TRBJ2-5,TRBV11-2
CASSPRDTSETQYF,TRBJ2-5,TRBV25-1
CASSEEVGGRDTDTQYF,TRBJ2-3,TRBV27
CASSDGDRPYEQYF,TRBJ2-7,TRBV25-1
CASSLMRSGGANVLTF,TRBJ2-6,TRBV27
CASSEGTGATEAFF,TRBJ1-1,TRBV2
CASSWGTNLEETQYF,TRBJ2-5,TRBV12-3/TRBV12-4
CASSGGQSYEQYF,TRBJ2-7,TRBV6-5
CSVEDPGTTYEQYF,TRBJ2-7,TRBV29-1
CASSYSQAGAGDEQFF,TRBJ2-1,TRBV6-6
CASSVRGGWETQYF,TRBJ2-5,TRBV28
CASSPRDRDNEKLFF,TRBJ1-4,TRBV11-2
CASSQPGGYEQYF,TRBJ2-7,TRBV3-1
CSAEWVRWGSGNTIYF,TRBJ1-3,TRBV20-1
CAWSADILEKLFF,TRBJ1-4,TRBV30
CASSVDLAGVLAGANVLTF,TRBJ2-6,TRBV9
CASGGGETQYF,TRBJ2-5,TRBV12-3/TRBV12-4
CASSAPTWDNEQFF,TRBJ2-1,TRBV28
CASSPVGRPDTQYF,TRBJ2-3,TRBV4-2
CATSIGSYEQYF,TRBJ2-7,TRBV7-9
CASSLTEGFFYEQYF,TRBJ2-7,TRBV7-8
CASSASWNTGELFF,TRBJ2-2,TRBV27
CASSPPGTGGSFNTGELFF,TRBJ2-2,TRBV5-1
CASSWDRGIRDTEAFF,TRBJ1-1,TRBV5-1
CASRDLVQGPYEQYF,TRBJ2-7,TRBV2